Listed below are T cell receptor beta chains from one sample, sequenced in a study of shared clonotypes between healthy human individuals. Some clones are missing from TCRdb's copy, which holds only in-frame ones; the method was immunoSEQ multiplex PCR. The sample records 2 million to 2.5 million clones, approximately 93% being singletons. The specimen was naive CD4+ T cells from PBMCs. The receptors stem from a man aged 18 to 35 in good health. Some clones in this sample may be carry-over from other donors' samples. Both conserved end residues are part of each CDR3. D genes are given only for firm matches. Clone size is shown for a subset of rows, as once, few, many or a class of expanded clone.

size,J,D,V,DNA,CDR3
.,TRBJ1-3,.,TRBV10-3,TGTGCCATCGCCAACTCTGGAAACACCATATATTTT,CAIANSGNTIYF
.,TRBJ2-1,TRBD2,TRBV2,TGTGCCAGCAGAAAACTAGCGAGAAGCTCCTACAATGAGCAGTTCTTC,CASRKLARSSYNEQFF
.,TRBJ2-3,.,TRBV5-1,TGCGCCAGCAGCACCCTTCGGGCGGCAGATACGCAGTATTTT,CASSTLRAADTQYF
.,TRBJ1-1,.,TRBV11-2,TGTGCCAGCAGCTTAAGGCTGAACACTGAAGCTTTCTTT,CASSLRLNTEAFF
.,TRBJ1-2,.,TRBV28,TGTGCCAGCAGTAATCCCCCCGGCCCGACGTTTTTTTTGTATGGCTACACCTTC,CASSNPPGPTFFLYGYTF
.,TRBJ2-7,.,TRBV27,TGTGCCAGCAGTTTAGGTCCGGGTAGTGTTAGGTACGAGCAGTACTTC,CASSLGPGSVRYEQYF
.,TRBJ1-5,.,TRBV18,TGTGCCAGCTCACCAGGTCAGCTCCCTCAGCCCCAGCATTTT,CASSPGQLPQPQHF
.,TRBJ2-7,.,TRBV7-9,TGTGCCAGCAGCCTCTCCTACAGCTACGAGCAGTACTTC,CASSLSYSYEQYF
.,TRBJ2-2,TRBD2,TRBV14,TGTGCCAGCAGCCAGTATACTAGCGGGAACACCGGGGAGCTGTTTTTT,CASSQYTSGNTGELFF
.,TRBJ1-3,.,TRBV28,TGTGCCAGCAGTTTTTGGGATGCTGGAAACACCATATATTTT,CASSFWDAGNTIYF
.,TRBJ2-7,.,TRBV7-8,TGTGCCAGCAGCGTGAGGGGATGGAGGGACCCCTACGAGCAGTACTTC,CASSVRGWRDPYEQYF
few,TRBJ1-1,.,TRBV7-2,TGTGCCAGCAGCTTAGTTTGGAACACTGAAGCTTTCTTT,CASSLVWNTEAFF
few,TRBJ1-5,TRBD1,TRBV5-4,TGTGCCAGCAGCATCGACAGGGGCGATCAGCCCCAGCATTTT,CASSIDRGDQPQHF
.,TRBJ2-2,TRBD1,TRBV25-1,TGTGCCAGCAGTGAATTTGGACAGGGGGACACCGGGGAGCTGTTTTTT,CASSEFGQGDTGELFF
.,TRBJ2-7,TRBD1,TRBV28,TGTGCCAGCAGTTCCGCGGACAGGGGCTACGAGCAGTACTTC,CASSSADRGYEQYF
.,TRBJ1-5,TRBD1,TRBV4-1,TGCGCCAGCAGCCAGGACCGGGACAGGGTAGTCCCTCAGCCCCAGCATTTT,CASSQDRDRVVPQPQHF
.,TRBJ2-3,.,TRBV18,TGTGCCAGCTCACCATGGCGGGGAATAGAGTTGGGTACGCAGTATTTT,CASSPWRGIELGTQYF
.,TRBJ1-4,.,TRBV28,TGTGCCAGCAGGTGGGACATCAATGAAAAACTGTTTTTT,CASRWDINEKLFF
.,TRBJ2-5,.,TRBV6-1,TGTGCCAGCAGTGTCCGACGGAGGACCCCGGGTGGAGAGACCCAGTACTTC,CASSVRRRTPGGETQYF
.,TRBJ1-1,TRBD1,TRBV5-5,TGTGCCAGCAGCGCGGACAGGGGGCCTATGAACACTGAAGCTTTCTTT,CASSADRGPMNTEAFF
.,TRBJ2-5,.,TRBV2,TGTGCCAGCAACGTGCTTGGGGAGACCCAGTACTTC,CASNVLGETQYF
.,TRBJ2-7,TRBD2,TRBV12-5,TGTGCTAGTGGTTTGGGCCCGCGCGGACTAGCTAACTTTCCCTACGAGCAGTACTTC,CASGLGPRGLANFPYEQYF
.,TRBJ1-5,TRBD1,TRBV7-6,TGTGCCAGCAGCTTAAGGCCCCAGGGGGGCAATCAGCCCCAGCATTTT,CASSLRPQGGNQPQHF
.,TRBJ2-7,TRBD1,TRBV11-3,TGTGCCAGCAGCTCTACAGGGGGCGAGCAGTACTTC,CASSSTGGEQYF
once,TRBJ2-5,.,TRBV5-5,TGTGCCAGCAGCTTTCCCGTAGGAGAAGAGACCCAGTACTTC,CASSFPVGEETQYF
once,TRBJ1-2,.,TRBV11-3,TGTGCCAGCAGCTCTCAGGGGAACTATGGCTACACCTTC,CASSSQGNYGYTF
.,TRBJ2-1,.,TRBV28,TGTGCCAGCAGTTTGACTTGGGGTGAGCAGTTCTTC,CASSLTWGEQFF
.,TRBJ2-5,TRBD1,TRBV18,TGTGCCAGCTCACCACAGGACAGGGGTTGGGAGACCCAGTACTTC,CASSPQDRGWETQYF
.,TRBJ1-2,.,TRBV7-2,TGTGCCAGCAGTTCAGGGCGGCGATATTATGGCTACACCTTC,CASSSGRRYYGYTF
few,TRBJ1-1,.,TRBV14,TGTGCCAGCAGCGCCCAGCGCATGAACACTGAAGCTTTCTTT,CASSAQRMNTEAFF
.,TRBJ2-3,.,TRBV6-6,TGTGCCAGCAGCCTTAAAGTACTAGGGTCGGATACGCAGTATTTT,CASSLKVLGSDTQYF
.,TRBJ1-2,.,TRBV28,TGTGCCAGCAGTTGGCGCAGGGACTATGGCTACACCTTC,CASSWRRDYGYTF
.,TRBJ1-2,.,TRBV27,TGTGCCAGCAGTTTACGGGTCTATGGCTACACCTTC,CASSLRVYGYTF
.,TRBJ2-7,.,TRBV6-6,TGTGCCAGCAGTTACTCTGGGTCAGAATACGAGCAGTACTTC,CASSYSGSEYEQYF
.,TRBJ2-2,TRBD2,TRBV5-1,TGCGCCAGCAGCTTACCACTAGCGGGATACACCGGGGAGCTGTTTTTT,CASSLPLAGYTGELFF
.,TRBJ2-2,TRBD1,TRBV6-5,TGTGCCAGCAGACCAGACAGGGGCGGGCTGTTTTTT,CASRPDRGGLFF
.,TRBJ2-2,TRBD2,TRBV19,TGTGCCGGTTCTAGCGGGAACACCGGGGAGCTGTTTTTT,CAGSSGNTGELFF
.,TRBJ1-1,.,TRBV4-1,TGCGCCAGCAGCCTTAATTATGGGATTTCCAACACTGAAGCTTTCTTT,CASSLNYGISNTEAFF
once,TRBJ1-6,TRBD1,TRBV10-3,TGTGCCACCGAGACAGGGGTAAATTCACCCCTCCACTTT,CATETGVNSPLHF
.,TRBJ1-4,.,TRBV4-2,TGTGCCAGCAGCCAAGTCCCAGTTGAAAAACTGTTTTTT,CASSQVPVEKLFF
.,TRBJ1-2,.,TRBV6-1,TGTGCCAGCAGTGAGGGGACCTACTATGGCTACACCTTC,CASSEGTYYGYTF
.,TRBJ2-7,.,TRBV19,TGTGCCAGTAGTCCTCAAGTAGACACCGGCTACGAGCAGTACTTC,CASSPQVDTGYEQYF
.,TRBJ1-2,TRBD1,TRBV4-2,TGTGCCAGCAGCCAGCCGACAGGGGGACTCTATGGCTACACCTTC,CASSQPTGGLYGYTF
.,TRBJ2-1,.,TRBV7-3,TGTGCCAGCAGCTTGGTTCAGGGCGCATACAATGAGCAGTTCTTC,CASSLVQGAYNEQFF
.,TRBJ2-1,.,TRBV5-1,TGCGCCAGCAGCTTGTCCGCCGTAAATGAGCAGTTCTTC,CASSLSAVNEQFF
.,TRBJ1-1,.,TRBV15,TGTGCCACCAGCAGAGACAAGTGGACGGACACTGAAGCTTTCTTT,CATSRDKWTDTEAFF
.,TRBJ2-5,TRBD2,TRBV11-2,TGTGCCAGCAGCCCCGGACTAGCCGGAGAGACCCAGTACTTC,CASSPGLAGETQYF